The present T cell receptor (beta chain) was sequenced within a study of follicular helper T cells after annual influenza vaccination. For the study at large: Sampling occurred days 0, 7 and 28 after each influenza vaccination.

The time point: 2014-2015 season, pre-vaccination. This clone was counted between two and nine times. CDR3 length: 16 amino acids. Germline CDR1 and CDR2: MGHRA and YSYEKL. V dropped 10 bases and J dropped 3 bases, with 19 bases sitting between them. The data were produced by immunoSEQ multiplex PCR, yet TCRdb's version contains in-frame clones alone and is incomplete. The table lists fewer than 30,000 clones, about four fifths of them singletons. The TCR was taken from an adult who received the influenza vaccine. Here the sequenced sample was CXCR5+ CD38- circulating T follicular helper cells from blood, taken on the day of influenza vaccination. Subset in this sample: circulating Tfh, non-naive CD4+CXCR5+PD-1+ (ICOS+CD38+ or ICOS-CD38-). This sequence joins TRBV4-1 and TRBJ1-6; D is uncertain. The CDR3 DNA follows: TGCGCCAACACGACGCGGGGAAAAGGCTATAATTCACCCCTCCACTTT. Translating it yields CANTTRGKGYNSPLHF.